One sample yielded the 6 T cell receptor beta chains listed below, sequenced in a study of OX40 agonist ivuxolimab in advanced cancers. Measured with immunoSEQ multiplex PCR; TCRdb has only the in-frame clones, and not every one. The sample holds over 45,000 clones, 70% to 90% seen once. The sample was CD4+ or CD8+ T cells sorted from blood, taken in a trial of the OX40 agonist ivuxolimab. The receptors derive from an adult with an advanced solid tumor such as melanoma, head and neck, liver or kidney cancer.

The CDR3 bases are TGTGCCACCAGGGAGGCCACTGAAGCTTTCTTT. Translating gives CATREATEAFF. The chain combines TRBV6-1 with TRBJ1-1, with D possibly matching TRBD1 (5 bases). Germline lookup yields CDR1 MNHNS and CDR2 SASEGT. V dropped 10 bases and J dropped 4 bases, with 10 bases sitting between them. The CDR3 sequence is 11 residues long.

The V gene is TRBV12-2, the J gene TRBJ2-1; the D segment call TRBD1 is taken from the table without a DNA check. TRBV12-2 corresponds to a pseudogene. The CDR3 loop spans 12 amino acids. The CDR3 spells CASRLGGQGRFF. For the CDR3, the DNA is TGTGCAAGTCGCTTAGGGGGACAGGGAAGGTTCTTC.

This clone was counted a few times. The chain joins TRBV28 to TRBJ1-1; 7 bases agree with TRBD1. The germline V gene has CDR1 MDHEN and CDR2 SYDVKM. V was clipped by 8 bases and J by 3 bases; unmatched bases: 21. This CDR3 has 18 residues. The CDR3 spells CASPPPKNRGPFHTEAFF. The CDR3 bases are TGTGCCAGCCCCCCCCCGAAAAACAGGGGCCCCTTTCACACTGAAGCTTTCTTT.

V and J are TRBV5-1 and TRBJ2-3; D gene uncertain. The CDR3 loop spans 16 amino acids. Looked up from germline, CDR1 is SGHRS and CDR2 is YFSETQ. The V end was cut by 1 base, the J end by 0 bases, with 12 bases between. CDR3 protein: CASSLLAYSSTDTQYF. Here the CDR3 DNA reads TGCGCCAGCAGCTTGCTGGCTTACTCTAGCACAGATACGCAGTATTTT.

V and J are TRBV19 and TRBJ1-4; 7 nucleotides agree with TRBD1. V shed 5 bases and J 7 bases; nucleotides not matched to a gene: 10. The CDR3 has 15 amino acids. Germline V gives CDR1 LNHDA, CDR2 SQIVND (reference sequence). As DNA, the CDR3 is TGTGCCAGTAGTGCTCGAGGGGGCGTGGGTGAAAAACTGTTTTTT. Its protein is CASSARGGVGEKLFF.

This chain joins TRBV7-6 and TRBJ2-3; unclear D gene. Trimming removed 11 bases from V and 6 bases from J, with 18 bases in between. This CDR3 has 13 residues. Germline values: CDR1 SGHVS, CDR2 FNYEAQ. The DNA for the CDR3 is TGTGCCTGTCCGGAAGGAGTCGGGGATACGCAGTATTTT. It codes for CACPEGVGDTQYF.